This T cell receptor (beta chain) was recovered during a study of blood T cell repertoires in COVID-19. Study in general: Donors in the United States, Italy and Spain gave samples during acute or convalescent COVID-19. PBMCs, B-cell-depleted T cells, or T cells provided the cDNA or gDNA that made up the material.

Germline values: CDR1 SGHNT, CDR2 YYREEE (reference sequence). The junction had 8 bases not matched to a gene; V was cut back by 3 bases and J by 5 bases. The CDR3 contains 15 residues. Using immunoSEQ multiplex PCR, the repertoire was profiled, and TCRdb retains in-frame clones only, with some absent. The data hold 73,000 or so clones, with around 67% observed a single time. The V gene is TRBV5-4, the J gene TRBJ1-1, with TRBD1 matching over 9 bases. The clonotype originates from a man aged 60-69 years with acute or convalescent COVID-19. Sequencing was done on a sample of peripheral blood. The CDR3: CASSYRDRDRTEAFF. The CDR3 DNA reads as TGTGCCAGCAGCTACCGGGACAGGGATAGGACTGAAGCTTTCTTT.